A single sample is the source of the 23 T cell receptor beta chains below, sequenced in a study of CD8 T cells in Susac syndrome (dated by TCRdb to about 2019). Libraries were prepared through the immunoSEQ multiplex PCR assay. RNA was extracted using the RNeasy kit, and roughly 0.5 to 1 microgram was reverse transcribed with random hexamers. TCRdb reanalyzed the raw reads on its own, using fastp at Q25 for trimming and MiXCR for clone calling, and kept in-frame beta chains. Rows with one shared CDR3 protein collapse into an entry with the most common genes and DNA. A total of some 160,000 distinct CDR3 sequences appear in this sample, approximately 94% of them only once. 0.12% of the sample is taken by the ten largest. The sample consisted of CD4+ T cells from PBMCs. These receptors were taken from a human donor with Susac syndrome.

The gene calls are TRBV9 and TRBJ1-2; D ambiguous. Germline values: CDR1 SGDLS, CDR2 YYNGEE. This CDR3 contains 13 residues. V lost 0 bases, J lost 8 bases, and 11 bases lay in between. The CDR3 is CASSVDEVQGYTF. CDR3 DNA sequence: TGTGCCAGCAGCGTAGACGAGGTCCAGGGCTACACCTTC.

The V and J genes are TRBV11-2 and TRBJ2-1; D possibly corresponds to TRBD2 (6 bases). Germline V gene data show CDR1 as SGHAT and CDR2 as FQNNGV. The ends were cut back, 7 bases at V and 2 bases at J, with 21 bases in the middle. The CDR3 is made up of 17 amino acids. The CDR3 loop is CASTTSGLANTYNEQFF. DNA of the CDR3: TGTGCCAGCACTACCTCCGGCCTAGCGAACACCTACAATGAGCAGTTCTTC.

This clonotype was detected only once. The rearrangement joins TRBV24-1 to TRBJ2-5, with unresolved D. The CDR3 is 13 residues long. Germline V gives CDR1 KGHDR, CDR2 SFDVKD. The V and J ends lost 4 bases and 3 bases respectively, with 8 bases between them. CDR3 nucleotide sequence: TGTGCCACCAGTGACCCCAACAAAGAGACCCAGTACTTC. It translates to CATSDPNKETQYF.

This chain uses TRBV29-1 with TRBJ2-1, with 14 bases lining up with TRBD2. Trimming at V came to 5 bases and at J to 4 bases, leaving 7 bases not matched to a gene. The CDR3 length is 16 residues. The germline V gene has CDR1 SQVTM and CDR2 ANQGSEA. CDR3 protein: CSVTGGLAGEYNEQFF. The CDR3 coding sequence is TGCAGCGTTACCGGGGGACTAGCGGGGGAGTACAATGAGCAGTTCTTC.

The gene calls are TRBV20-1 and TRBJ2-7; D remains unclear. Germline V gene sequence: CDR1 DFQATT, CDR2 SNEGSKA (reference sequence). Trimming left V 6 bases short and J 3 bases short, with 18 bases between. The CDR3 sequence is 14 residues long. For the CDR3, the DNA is TGCAGTGCCCTCGACCGTCTTCGAGTCTACGAGCAGTACTTC. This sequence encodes CSALDRLRVYEQYF.

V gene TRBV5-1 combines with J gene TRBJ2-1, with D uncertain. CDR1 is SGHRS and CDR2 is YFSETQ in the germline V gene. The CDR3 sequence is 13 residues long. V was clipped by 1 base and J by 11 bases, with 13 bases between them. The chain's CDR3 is CASSLYSAAKQFF. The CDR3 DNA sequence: TGCGCCAGCAGCTTGTACAGTGCCGCTAAGCAGTTCTTC.

CDR3 in amino acids: CASSLVAGRLPDTQYF. The CDR3 coding sequence is TGCGCCAGCAGCTTGGTAGCGGGGAGGTTGCCAGATACGCAGTATTTT. The rearrangement links TRBV5-1 to TRBJ2-3; 8 bases align to TRBD2. The V segment lost 0 bases and the J segment 4 bases; nucleotides outside the gene matches: 7. Germline CDR1 reads SGHRS; CDR2 reads YFSETQ. The CDR3 contains 16 residues.

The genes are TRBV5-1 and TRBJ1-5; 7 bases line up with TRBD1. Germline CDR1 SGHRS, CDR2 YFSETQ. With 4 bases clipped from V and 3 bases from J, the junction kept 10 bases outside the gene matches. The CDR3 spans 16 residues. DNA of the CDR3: TGCGCCAGCAGCCCCGTAGGGACAGACATCAATCAGCCCCAGCATTTT. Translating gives CASSPVGTDINQPQHF.

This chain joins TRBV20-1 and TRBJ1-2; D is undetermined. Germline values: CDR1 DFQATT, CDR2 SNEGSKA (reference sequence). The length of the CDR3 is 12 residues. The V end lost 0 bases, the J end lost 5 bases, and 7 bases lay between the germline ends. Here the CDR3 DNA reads TGCAGTGCTAGAGATAACAGTTATGGCTACACCTTC. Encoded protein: CSARDNSYGYTF.

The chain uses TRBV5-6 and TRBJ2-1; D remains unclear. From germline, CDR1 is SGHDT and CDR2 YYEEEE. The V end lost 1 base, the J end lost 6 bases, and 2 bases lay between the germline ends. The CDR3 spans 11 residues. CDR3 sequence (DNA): TGTGCCAGCAGCTTGAGCAATGAGCAGTTCTTC. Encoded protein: CASSLSNEQFF.

DNA for the CDR3: TGTGCCAGCAGTGTTTGGGGAGCGGGCGCAGATACGCAGTATTTT. Its translation is CASSVWGAGADTQYF. The V gene is TRBV2, the J gene TRBJ2-3, with TRBD2 as a possible D gene (6 bases). CDR1 is SNHLY and CDR2 is FYNNEI in the germline V gene. V was pared by 4 bases and J by 4 bases, with 15 bases between. CDR3 length: 15 amino acids.

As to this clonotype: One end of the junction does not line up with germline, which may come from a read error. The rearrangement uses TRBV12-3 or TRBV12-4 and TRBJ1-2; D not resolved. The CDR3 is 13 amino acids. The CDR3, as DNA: TGTGCCAGCAGTTTGAGGCATAACAATGGCTACACCTTC. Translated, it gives CASSLRHNNGYTF.

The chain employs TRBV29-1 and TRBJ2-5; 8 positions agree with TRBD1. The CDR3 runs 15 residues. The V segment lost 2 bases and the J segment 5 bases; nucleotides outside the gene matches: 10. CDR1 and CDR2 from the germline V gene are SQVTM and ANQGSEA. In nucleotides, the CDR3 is TGCAGCGTTGAACAGCAGGGGGCATTTGGGGAGACCCAGTACTTC. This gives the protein CSVEQQGAFGETQYF. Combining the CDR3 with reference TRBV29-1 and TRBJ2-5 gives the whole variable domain SAVISQKPSRDICQRGTSLTIQCQVDSQVTMMFWYRQQPGQSLTLIATANQGSEATYESGFVIDKFPISRPNLTFSTLTVSNMSPEDSSIYLCSVEQQGAFGETQYFGPGTRLLVL.

CDR3 loop: CASSDWGGSDYGYTF. The CDR3 coding sequence is TGTGCCAGCAGCGACTGGGGGGGGTCCGACTATGGCTACACCTTC. The chain couples TRBV12-3 or TRBV12-4 to TRBJ1-2; possible D gene TRBD1, 5 bases. This CDR3 region has 15 residues. V lost 6 bases and J lost 3, with 17 bases in between.

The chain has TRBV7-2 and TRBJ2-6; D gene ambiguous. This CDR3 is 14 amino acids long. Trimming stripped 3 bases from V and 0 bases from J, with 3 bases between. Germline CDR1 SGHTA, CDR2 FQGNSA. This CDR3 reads CASSFSSGANVLTF. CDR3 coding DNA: TGTGCCAGCAGCTTCAGCTCTGGGGCCAACGTCCTGACTTTC.

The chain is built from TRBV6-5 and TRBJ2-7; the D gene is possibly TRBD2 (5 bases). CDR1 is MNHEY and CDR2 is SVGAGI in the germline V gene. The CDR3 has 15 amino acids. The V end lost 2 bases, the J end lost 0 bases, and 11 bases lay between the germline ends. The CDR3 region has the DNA TGTGCCAGCAGTTACGAGGGCCTCAGCTCCTACGAGCAGTACTTC. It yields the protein CASSYEGLSSYEQYF.

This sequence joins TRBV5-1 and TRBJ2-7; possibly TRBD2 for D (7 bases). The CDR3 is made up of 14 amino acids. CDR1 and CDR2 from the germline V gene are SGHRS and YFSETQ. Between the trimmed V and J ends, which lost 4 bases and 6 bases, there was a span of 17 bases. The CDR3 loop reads CASSLGGPGGEQYF. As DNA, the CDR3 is TGCGCCAGCAGCCTCGGGGGCCCGGGAGGCGAGCAGTACTTC.

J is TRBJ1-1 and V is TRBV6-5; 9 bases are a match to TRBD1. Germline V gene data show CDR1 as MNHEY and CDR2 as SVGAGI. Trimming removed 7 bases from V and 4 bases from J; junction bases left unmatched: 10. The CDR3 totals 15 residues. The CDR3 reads CASTKGMTGGTEAFF. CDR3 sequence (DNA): TGTGCCAGCACAAAGGGGATGACAGGGGGCACTGAAGCTTTCTTT.

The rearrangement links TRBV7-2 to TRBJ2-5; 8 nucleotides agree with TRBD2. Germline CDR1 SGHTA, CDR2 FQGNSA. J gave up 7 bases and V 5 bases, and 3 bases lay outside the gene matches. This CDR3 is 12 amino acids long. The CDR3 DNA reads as TGTGCCAGCAGCCTAAGCGGGGGGACCCAGTACTTC. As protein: CASSLSGGTQYF.

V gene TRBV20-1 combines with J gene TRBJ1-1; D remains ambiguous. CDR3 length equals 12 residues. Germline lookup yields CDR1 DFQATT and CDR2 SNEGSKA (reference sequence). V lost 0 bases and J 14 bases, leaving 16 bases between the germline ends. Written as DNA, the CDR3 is TGCAGTGCTAGAGATCTCGCTACAAGGAGATTCTTT. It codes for CSARDLATRRFF.

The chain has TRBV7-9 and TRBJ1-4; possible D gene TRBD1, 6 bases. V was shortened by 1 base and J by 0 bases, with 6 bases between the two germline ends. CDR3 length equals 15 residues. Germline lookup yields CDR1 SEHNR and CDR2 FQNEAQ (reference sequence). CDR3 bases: TGTGCCAGCAGCTTAGGACAGGCAACTAATGAAAAACTGTTTTTT. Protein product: CASSLGQATNEKLFF.

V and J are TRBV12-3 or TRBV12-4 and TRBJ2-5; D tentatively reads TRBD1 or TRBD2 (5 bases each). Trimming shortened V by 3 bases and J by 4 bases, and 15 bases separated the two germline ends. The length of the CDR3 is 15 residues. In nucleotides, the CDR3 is TGTGCCAGCAGTTTGTGGCAGGGAGAGGGAGAGACCCAGTACTTC. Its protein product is CASSLWQGEGETQYF.

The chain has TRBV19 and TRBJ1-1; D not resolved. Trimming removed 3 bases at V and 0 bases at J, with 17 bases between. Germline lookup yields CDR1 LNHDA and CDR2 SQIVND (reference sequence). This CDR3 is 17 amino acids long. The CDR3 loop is CASSIALGGLMNTEAFF. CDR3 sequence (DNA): TGTGCCAGTAGTATCGCTTTGGGCGGCCTAATGAACACTGAAGCTTTCTTT.